This passage covers 21 T cell receptor beta chains from one sample sequenced in a study of cytomegalovirus exposure and HLA in healthy donors. Researchers ran the PCR with 60 Vbeta and 13 Jbeta primers. Only in-frame clones appear in the TCRdb table, and some are missing; sequencing was by immunoSEQ multiplex PCR. Here the sample spans approximately 100,000 clones, 69% being singletons. The sequencing input was PBMCs. Every receptor here comes from a woman in her sixties or seventies in good health and CMV-seropositive.

About this clone: Without the conserved terminal phenylalanine or tryptophan, this CDR3 likely stems from a read error. V usage is TRBV30 and J usage is TRBJ2-3; D not certain. CDR3 length equals 12 residues. The V and J ends lost 5 bases and 4 bases respectively, with 10 bases between them. CDR1 and CDR2 from the germline V gene are GTSNPN and SVGIG (reference sequence). In nucleotides, the CDR3 is TGTGCCTGGGGCGCTGGAGCAGATACGCAGTATGTT. Residues: CAWGAGADTQYV.

The chain is built from TRBV9 and TRBJ1-2, with D possibly TRBD1 on 6 matching bases. The CDR3 is 15 amino acids. The V gene lost 4 bases and the J gene lost 4 bases, with 17 bases spanning the gap. From germline, CDR1 is SGDLS and CDR2 YYNGEE. The CDR3 sequence is CASSIHRVGGYGYTF. The CDR3 coding sequence is TGTGCCAGCAGCATTCACAGGGTTGGAGGCTATGGCTACACCTTC.

The chain joins TRBV6-5 to TRBJ2-7; 10 bases match TRBD2. The CDR3 contains 14 residues. After removal of 0 bases from V and 4 bases from J, the junction contained 0 bases not matched to a gene. CDR1 MNHEY and CDR2 SVGAGI come from the germline V gene. Here the CDR3 reads CASSYSTSGYEQYF. CDR3 nucleotide sequence: TGTGCCAGCAGTTACTCGACTAGCGGGTACGAGCAGTACTTC.

The chain has TRBV6-1 and TRBJ1-3; tentatively, D is TRBD1 (6 bases). This CDR3 is built from 14 residues. The V and J ends lost 8 bases and 1 base respectively, with 12 bases between them. Germline-derived CDR1 and CDR2 are MNHNS and SASEGT. Here the CDR3 DNA reads TGTGCCAGCCGGGGGGGCGCGTCTGGAAACACCATATATTTT. Amino acid sequence: CASRGGASGNTIYF.

The chain carries TRBV6-5 and TRBJ2-5; 8 positions agree with TRBD1. The J call is uncertain, as TRBJ2-7 better fits the DNA end. The CDR3 loop spans 14 amino acids. CDR1 and CDR2 (germline): MNHEY, SVGAGI. The CDR3 spells CASSPPGQVPEQYF. DNA for the CDR3: TGTGCCAGCAGTCCTCCGGGACAGGTCCCCGAGCAGTACTTC.

This clone has more than one count but fewer than ten. CDR3 nucleotide sequence: TGTGCCAGCTCACGTATTTACAATGAGCAGTTCTTC. Amino acid sequence: CASSRIYNEQFF. The chain carries TRBV18 and TRBJ2-1; D is unresolved. Per germline, CDR1 KGHSH and CDR2 LQKENI. The CDR3 contains 12 residues. V was trimmed by 4 bases and J by 4 bases, leaving 5 bases between them.

The CDR3 DNA follows: TGTGCCATCAGTGGCCAGGTAGAAGCTTTCTTT. The encoded protein is CAISGQVEAFF. This rearrangement joins TRBV10-3 to TRBJ1-1; D is unresolved. The V end lost 4 bases, the J end lost 8 bases, and 8 bases lay between the germline ends. Per the germline V gene, CDR1 is ENHRY and CDR2 is SYGVKD. This CDR3 has 11 residues.

This clone was observed a few times. The CDR3 DNA reads as TGTGCCAGTAGATCCGACAGGGCGAACACTGAAGCTTTCTTT. Amino acids: CASRSDRANTEAFF. This rearrangement joins TRBV19 to TRBJ1-1, with TRBD1 identical over 7 bases. J lost 1 base, V lost 6 bases, and 5 bases had no gene match. There are 14 residues in the CDR3. From germline, CDR1 is LNHDA and CDR2 SQIVND (reference sequence).

V usage is TRBV6-5 and J usage is TRBJ1-1; 7 bases are a match to TRBD1. This CDR3 has 15 residues. The J segment lost 4 bases and the V segment lost 2 bases, leaving 7 bases of the junction unmatched. Germline CDR1 MNHEY, CDR2 SVGAGI. DNA for the CDR3: TGTGCCAGCAGTTACAAACAGGGGATAGTCACTGAAGCTTTCTTT. It encodes CASSYKQGIVTEAFF.

The rearrangement uses TRBV6-1 and TRBJ2-7; tentatively, D is TRBD1 (6 bases). Trimming shortened V by 2 bases and J by 4 bases, and 21 bases separated the two germline ends. CDR1 and CDR2 (germline): MNHNS, SASEGT. The length of the CDR3 is 17 residues. The DNA of the CDR3 is TGTGCCAGCAGTGAAAGGCGACAACAGGGCCTACATTACGAGCAGTACTTC. Its translation is CASSERRQQGLHYEQYF.

The chain employs TRBV7-2 and TRBJ1-1; TRBD1 matches 8 bases. Trimming removed 4 bases from V and 5 bases from J; junction bases left unmatched: 6. CDR1 is SGHTA and CDR2 is FQGNSA in the germline V gene. The CDR3 sequence is 14 residues long. The CDR3 region is CASSSQGGRTEAFF. CDR3 nucleotide sequence: TGTGCCAGCAGCTCACAGGGGGGGAGGACTGAAGCTTTCTTT.

The chain links TRBV5-1 to TRBJ2-7, with a possible D match to TRBD1 (5 bases). Trimming shortened V by 5 bases and J by 0 bases, and 12 bases separated the two germline ends. The CDR3 runs 14 residues. The germline CDR1 and CDR2 sequences are SGHRS and YFSETQ. CDR3 DNA: TGCGCCAGCAGTAGAATAGGGGCCTCCTACGAGCAGTACTTC. Residues: CASSRIGASYEQYF.

J is TRBJ2-4 and V is TRBV6-6; perhaps TRBD1 as D (6 bases). The germline V and J ends were trimmed by 6 bases and 8 bases, with 20 bases remaining between them. CDR1 is MNHNY and CDR2 is SVGAGI in the germline V gene (reference sequence). The CDR3 covers 15 residues. The CDR3, as DNA: TGTGCCAGCAGGTTCGGTGCAACTGAGGGGGACATTCAGTACTTC. Encoded protein: CASRFGATEGDIQYF.

This clone appeared once. The chain couples TRBV18 to TRBJ1-5; TRBD1 might be the D (6 bases). This CDR3 spans 13 amino acids. Per germline, CDR1 KGHSH and CDR2 LQKENI. V was shortened by 3 bases and J by 6 bases, with 9 bases between the two germline ends. The chain's CDR3 is CASSPDSSQPQHF. Here the CDR3 DNA reads TGTGCCAGCTCACCGGACAGTTCTCAGCCCCAGCATTTT.

V gene TRBV15 combines with J gene TRBJ1-1, with no clear D. The germline gives CDR1 LNHNV, CDR2 YYDKDF (reference sequence). Deletions cut 1 base from V and 1 base from J, with 4 bases between. This CDR3 comprises 13 residues. CDR3 loop: CATSRVENTEAFF. CDR3 bases: TGTGCCACCAGCAGAGTAGAGAACACTGAAGCTTTCTTT.

This clone has more than one count but fewer than ten. V and J are TRBV11-3 and TRBJ2-3, with TRBD1 matching 7 bases. J gave up 2 bases and V 3 bases, and 5 bases lay outside the gene matches. Germline V gene data show CDR1 as SGHNT and CDR2 as YENEEA. This CDR3 spans 15 amino acids. CDR3 DNA sequence: TGTGCCAGCAGCTTTACAGGGGAACCCACAGATACGCAGTATTTT. Protein product: CASSFTGEPTDTQYF.

V is TRBV11-2 and J is TRBJ1-1; D gene ambiguous. V lost 0 bases and J 1 base, leaving 9 bases between the germline ends. CDR1 is SGHAT, CDR2 FQNNGV, per germline. There are 15 residues in the CDR3. The CDR3 DNA is TGTGCCAGCAGCTTAGAGGCGGGAAGGAACACTGAAGCTTTCTTT. It encodes CASSLEAGRNTEAFF.

Note on this clone: The same CDR3 arises from other DNA sequences in this sample as well. The rearrangement links TRBV14 to TRBJ1-2; unclear D gene. Germline loops: CDR1 SGHDN, CDR2 FVKESK. V was clipped by 1 base and J by 5 bases, with 11 bases between them. The CDR3 sequence is 14 residues long. The CDR3, as DNA: TGTGCCAGCAGCCAAGGTCCCGGGAATTATGGCTACACCTTC. This gives the protein CASSQGPGNYGYTF.

The V gene is TRBV5-1, the J gene TRBJ2-2; D remains unclear. The germline gives CDR1 SGHRS, CDR2 YFSETQ. The CDR3 loop spans 16 amino acids. Trimming shortened V by 7 bases and J by 2 bases, and 18 bases separated the two germline ends. CDR3 in DNA: TGCGCCAGCTCGGAGCGTCCCACACTAAACACCGGGGAGCTGTTTTTT. Translation gives CASSERPTLNTGELFF.

The chain carries TRBV7-6 and TRBJ2-7, with 9 nucleotides matching TRBD2. CDR3 length: 16 residues. The J segment lost 3 bases and the V segment lost 2 bases, leaving 8 bases of the junction unmatched. CDR1 SGHVS and CDR2 FNYEAQ come from the germline V gene. In DNA, the CDR3 is TGTGCCAGCAGCTTAAATTTGGCTAGCGGGGACTACGAGCAGTACTTC. As protein: CASSLNLASGDYEQYF.

V gene TRBV10-3 combines with J gene TRBJ2-3; 12 positions agree with TRBD2. The CDR3 sequence is 16 residues long. V trimming: 5 bases; J trimming: 1 base; junction bases outside the gene matches: 4. The germline V gene has CDR1 ENHRY and CDR2 SYGVKD. CDR3 sequence: CAISSLAGGGTDTQYF. Written as DNA, the CDR3 is TGTGCCATCAGTTCCCTAGCGGGGGGGGGCACAGATACGCAGTATTTT.